Listed below are T cell receptor beta chains from one sample, sequenced in a study of T cells in Graves' hyperthyroidism and ophthalmopathy. TCRdb re-derived calls from the multiplex PCR reads in MiXCR, one entry per CDR3 protein. The sample lists some 700,000 distinct CDR3 sequences, about 18% occurring once. The sequencing input was blood. The receptors originated from a man aged 50 to 60 with Graves' hyperthyroidism. Each CDR3 is given with its conserved first and last residue. The D gene is left open where the match is weak. Rows give clone size only sometimes, using once, few, many, or a class for an expanded clone.

V gene	J gene	D gene	clone size	CDR3 DNA	CDR3 protein
TRBV5-1	TRBJ2-3	TRBD2	-	TGCGCCAGCAGGGCCGGGACTACAGTATCAGATACGCAGTATTTT	CASRAGTTVSDTQYF
TRBV28	TRBJ1-2	TRBD1	many	TGTGCCAGCAGTTCCCCCTCGGACAGGGGAAGAGATGGCTACACCTTC	CASSSPSDRGRDGYTF
TRBV2	TRBJ1-5	-	many	TGTGCCAGCAGTAAGGAGTCCGACCGCAATCAGCCCCAGCATTTT	CASSKESDRNQPQHF
TRBV11-2	TRBJ2-1	-	-	TGTGCCAGCAGCCTCAACGACTACTACAATGAGCAGTTCTTC	CASSLNDYYNEQFF
TRBV6-1	TRBJ2-5	-	-	TGTGCCAGCTCGCAGGCCGTCGGGGAGACCCAGTACTTC	CASSQAVGETQYF
TRBV28	TRBJ2-7	-	-	TGTGCCAGCAGTTTTGGACAGCTCCTAACCTACGAGCAGTACTTC	CASSFGQLLTYEQYF
TRBV20-1	TRBJ2-1	TRBD2	many	TGCAGTGCTCTTAGCGGGAGGGCCGTCTACAATGAGCAGTTCTTC	CSALSGRAVYNEQFF
TRBV2	TRBJ2-2	-	-	TGTGCCAGCAGTGAAGCGCTTCCGGGTAGCGGGGAGCTGTTTTTT	CASSEALPGSGELFF
TRBV20-1	TRBJ2-7	TRBD2	few	TGCTCCTCAAGCGGGAGCTCCTACGAGCAGTACTTC	CSSSGSSYEQYF
TRBV29-1	TRBJ2-7	TRBD2	few	TGCAGCGCTGCTCCGACTAGCGGGAGAGTTTACGAGCAGTACTTC	CSAAPTSGRVYEQYF
TRBV6-5	TRBJ2-5	TRBD1	many	TGTGCCAGCAGTTACGGTGGGACAGCCAAAGAGACCCAGTACTTC	CASSYGGTAKETQYF
TRBV13	TRBJ1-6	-	many	TGTGCCAGCGGCTCCGGGTCACCCCTCCACTTT	CASGSGSPLHF
TRBV5-6	TRBJ1-3	TRBD1	few	TGTGCCAGCAGCTCTTGGACAGGGGACTCTGGAAACACCATATATTTT	CASSSWTGDSGNTIYF
TRBV11-2	TRBJ2-1	TRBD2	-	TGTGCCAGCAGCTTAGTGACTAGCGGGAGAATCGATGAGCAGTTCTTC	CASSLVTSGRIDEQFF
TRBV15	TRBJ1-1	-	few	TGTGCCACCAAACTTAGGGGTGGCACTGAAGCTTTCTTT	CATKLRGGTEAFF
TRBV6-1	TRBJ1-6	TRBD1	many	TGTGCCAGCAGTCCCGGGGGACAGGGAAGATATAATTCACCCCTCCACTTT	CASSPGGQGRYNSPLHF
TRBV19	TRBJ2-7	TRBD2	few	TGTGCCAGTAGTTCCTTCCTAGCGGGAGGACCCTACGAGCAGTACTTC	CASSSFLAGGPYEQYF
TRBV6-2/TRBV6-3	TRBJ2-7	-	few	TGTGCCAGCAGTTACGGACGGTTAACCTACGAGCAGTACTTC	CASSYGRLTYEQYF
TRBV19	TRBJ2-6	-	few	TGTGCCAGTAGTATTCTGCGACAGACTAGCTCTGGGGCCAACGTCCTGACTTTC	CASSILRQTSSGANVLTF
TRBV25-1	TRBJ2-1	-	-	TGTGCCAGCAGTGAATCCCTCGCGGTGGGGAGCTCCTACAATGAGCAGTTCTTC	CASSESLAVGSSYNEQFF
TRBV19	TRBJ1-5	TRBD1	-	TGTGCCAGTAGTATAGGCAGGGGGCGAAGCCAGCCCCAGCATTTT	CASSIGRGRSQPQHF
TRBV12-3/TRBV12-4	TRBJ2-7	TRBD2	-	TGTGCCAGCAGTCCTACTAGCGGGAGATACGAGCAGTACTTC	CASSPTSGRYEQYF
TRBV6-1	TRBJ2-1	TRBD2	few	TGTGCCAGCAGTGATCCTGGACTAGCGGGACTCTACAATGAGCAGTTCTTC	CASSDPGLAGLYNEQFF